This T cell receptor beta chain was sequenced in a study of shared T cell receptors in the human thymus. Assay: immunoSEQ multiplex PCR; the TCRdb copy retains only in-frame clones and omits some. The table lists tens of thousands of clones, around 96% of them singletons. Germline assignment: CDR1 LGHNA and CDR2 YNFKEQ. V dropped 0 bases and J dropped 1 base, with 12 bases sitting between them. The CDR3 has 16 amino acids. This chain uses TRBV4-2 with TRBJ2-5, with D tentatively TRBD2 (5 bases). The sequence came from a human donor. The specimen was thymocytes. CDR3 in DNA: TGTGCCAGCAGCCAAGATAAGCGGCGAGGCCAAGAGACCCAGTACTTC. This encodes CASSQDKRRGQETQYF.